This T cell receptor (beta chain) was identified during a study of blood T cell repertoires in COVID-19. Study information: COVID-19 samples collected from the United States, Italy and Spain covered acute and convalescent phases. Sample material is recorded as cDNA or gDNA derived from T cells, B-cell-depleted T cells, or PBMCs.

This clone was detected a few times. The CDR3 spans 18 residues. V shed 1 base, J shed 2 bases, and the junction held 6 bases outside the gene matches. The V gene's germline CDR1 is SGHTA and CDR2 FQGNSA. This table comes from immunoSEQ multiplex PCR, and its TCRdb copy is limited to in-frame clones, with some not included. Among roughly 100,000 clones listed, more than 85% were seen once. This chain joins TRBV7-2 and TRBJ2-6; 9 nucleotides align to TRBD2. Sample: peripheral blood. The TCR originated in a human donor in a cohort sampled during active COVID-19. The DNA of the CDR3 is TGTGCCAGCAGCTTAGGTCTGGTAGCGGGAGCTGGGGCCAACGTCCTGACTTTC. As protein: CASSLGLVAGAGANVLTF.